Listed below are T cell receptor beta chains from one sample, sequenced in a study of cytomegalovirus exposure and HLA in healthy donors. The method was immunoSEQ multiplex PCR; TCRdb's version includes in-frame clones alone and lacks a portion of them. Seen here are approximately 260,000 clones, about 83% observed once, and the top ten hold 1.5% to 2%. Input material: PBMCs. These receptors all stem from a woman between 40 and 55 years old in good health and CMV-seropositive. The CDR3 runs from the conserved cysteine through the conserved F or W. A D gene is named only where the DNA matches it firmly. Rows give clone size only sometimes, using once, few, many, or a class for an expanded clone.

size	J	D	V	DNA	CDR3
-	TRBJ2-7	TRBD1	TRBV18	TGTGCCAGCTCACCTTTGACAGGGCCCTACGAGCAGTACTTC	CASSPLTGPYEQYF
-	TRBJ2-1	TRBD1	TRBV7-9	TGTGCCAGCAACCCGGGACAGGTTGAAGTGCAGTTCTTC	CASNPGQVEVQFF
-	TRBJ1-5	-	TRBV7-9	TGTGCCAGCCAGGGGATCGGTCAGCCCCAGCATTTT	CASQGIGQPQHF
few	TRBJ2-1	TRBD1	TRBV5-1	TGCGCCAGCAGCAATCCGGGACAGGGGGGCAATGAGCAGTTCTTC	CASSNPGQGGNEQFF
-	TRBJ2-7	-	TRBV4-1	TGCGCCAGCAGCCAAGGGGCAGACCGCTACGAGCAGTACTTC	CASSQGADRYEQYF
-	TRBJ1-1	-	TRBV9	TGTGCCAGCAGCGTATTAGGTCAGGCCGCGAACACTGAAGCTTTCTTT	CASSVLGQAANTEAFF
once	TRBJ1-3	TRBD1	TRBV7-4	TGTGCCAGCAGCCCCGGACAGGGATCAGACACCATATATTTT	CASSPGQGSDTIYF
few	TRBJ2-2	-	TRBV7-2	TGTGCCAGCAGCGCAAAAGGGGTTTGGGGCACCGGGGAGCTGTTTTTT	CASSAKGVWGTGELFF
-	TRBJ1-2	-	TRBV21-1	TGTGCCAGCAGCAAGGGACGACGGGGCAGGGGCTATGGCTACACCTTC	CASSKGRRGRGYGYTF
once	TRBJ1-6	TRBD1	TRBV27	TGTGCCAGCAGTCCCCGGACAGGGTCCTATAATTCACCCCTCCACTTT	CASSPRTGSYNSPLHF
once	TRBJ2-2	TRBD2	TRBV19	TGTGCCAGTAGGGGACTAGCGGGAGTCGGGGAGCTGTTTTTT	CASRGLAGVGELFF
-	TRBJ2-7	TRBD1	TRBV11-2	TGTGCCAGCAGCTTAGGGACAGGGGGCGCCTACGAGCAGTACTTC	CASSLGTGGAYEQYF
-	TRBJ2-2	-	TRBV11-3	TGTGCCAGCAGCGACCTCGGAGGGCAGGGGAACACCGGGGAGCTGTTTTTT	CASSDLGGQGNTGELFF
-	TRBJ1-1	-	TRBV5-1	TGCGCCAGCAGCACCGGGCCGGACAGAAACTCTGAAGCTTTCTTT	CASSTGPDRNSEAFF
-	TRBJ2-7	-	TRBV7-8	TGTGCCAGCAGCTTAGCGGACCCAGGGGATGGCTCCTACGAGCAGTACTTC	CASSLADPGDGSYEQYF
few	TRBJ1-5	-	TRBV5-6	TGTGCCAGCAGCCGAGGCCAACAGGCAAATCAGCCCCAGCATTTT	CASSRGQQANQPQHF
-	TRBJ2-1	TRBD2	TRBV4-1	TGCGCCAGCAGCCACTTGGGACTAGCGGAGAACAATGAGCAGTTCTTC	CASSHLGLAENNEQFF
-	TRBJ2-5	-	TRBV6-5	TGTGCCAGCAAGGCCGGGAGCGGAGGAGAGACCCAGTACTTC	CASKAGSGGETQYF
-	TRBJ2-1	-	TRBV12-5	TGTGCTAGTGGTTTGTTCGCAGGGTCCTACAATGAGCAGTTCTTC	CASGLFAGSYNEQFF
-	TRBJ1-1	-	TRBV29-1	TGCAGCGCCCTAAGGCGGGGGCTTCGGGGGTTGACTGAAGCTTTCTTT	CSALRRGLRGLTEAFF
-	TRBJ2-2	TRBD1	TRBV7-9	TGTGCCAGCAGCTTAACTACCCCACAGGGGGCGAGGGAGCTGTTTTTT	CASSLTTPQGARELFF
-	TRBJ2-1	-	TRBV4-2	TGTGCCAGCAGCCAATCATTTGCTCAGCGGGTGAGCTCCTACAATGAGCAGTTCTTC	CASSQSFAQRVSSYNEQFF